This TCR beta chain appears in the sequencing data of a study of T cells in Graves' hyperthyroidism and ophthalmopathy. The sample holds many counts of this clonotype. RNA transcripts served as the template for amplifying TCR beta CDR3 regions. During a first-round RT-PCR of the TCR CDR3, the HTBI primer set was used. TCRdb reprocessed the multiplex PCR reads with MiXCR, giving one entry per CDR3 protein. Of about 680,000 distinct CDR3 sequences listed, just over 35% are singletons. Aged 18 to 65, the patients had hyperthyroidism that was newly diagnosed and had lasted under 2 months. Each diagnosis drew on symptoms, thyroxine, TRAb, thyroid ultrasound and orbital computed tomography findings. Sequencing used blood. This clonotype originated in a woman aged 40-49 years with Graves' hyperthyroidism.

The CDR3 loop reads CATSAEESNQPQHF. CDR3 in DNA: TGTGCCACCAGTGCTGAGGAAAGCAATCAGCCCCAGCATTTT. The chain couples TRBV24-1 to TRBJ1-5; no definite D call. V lost 5 bases to trimming and J lost 1 base, with 8 bases between them. The germline V gene encodes CDR1 KGHDR and CDR2 SFDVKD. The CDR3 consists of 14 residues.